This T cell receptor beta chain was captured in a study of T cell responses to AZD1222 COVID-19 vaccine. Background on the study: The analysis combined second doses at about 4 or about 12 weeks.

Regarding the study as a whole: Nearly half of unique spike-specific TCRs reportedly avoided B.1.351 and B.1.1.7 mutated regions. Among AZD1222 vaccinees, only 5 or 6 were seropositive at baseline. Repertoires were collected only later (after the peak T cell response had occurred).

Germline V gives CDR1 LGHDT, CDR2 YNNKEL (reference sequence). The CDR3 sequence is 15 residues long. The junction had 7 bases not matched to a gene; V was cut back by 3 bases and J by 8 bases. Notes on this clone: Its target is unknown.

Measured with immunoSEQ multiplex PCR; TCRdb has only the in-frame clones, and not every one. Of 100,000 to 150,000 clones listed, 80% to 90% are singletons. This TCR was sampled from an adult in good health. The sequencing here drew on peripheral blood, taken on day 0 of AZD1222 vaccination. The gene calls are TRBV3-1 (or the pseudogene TRBV3-2) and TRBJ1-2; 12 positions agree with TRBD1. This CDR3 reads CASSHLGQGATGYTF. CDR3 nucleotide sequence: TGTGCCAGCAGCCACCTGGGACAGGGGGCGACGGGCTACACCTTC.